This passage covers 4 T cell receptor beta chains from one sample sequenced in a study of shared clonotypes between healthy human individuals. Here immunoSEQ multiplex PCR was the method, and the copy in TCRdb shows in-frame clones only, minus some. This table holds some 1,400,000 clones, roughly 96% found once. Sample: naive CD4+ T cells sorted from blood. Subset denoted: CD45RA+ positively selected. All receptors derive from a man aged 25 to 40 in good health.

This chain links TRBV9 with TRBJ2-1; D is possibly TRBD2 (5 bases). The germline V and J ends were trimmed by 0 bases and 10 bases, with 11 bases remaining between them. The CDR3 spans 13 residues. Looked up from germline, CDR1 is SGDLS and CDR2 is YYNGEE. CDR3 sequence: CASSVVGGREQFF. The CDR3 nucleotides read TGTGCCAGCAGCGTAGTTGGAGGTAGGGAGCAGTTCTTC.

The rearrangement uses TRBV7-9 and TRBJ2-3; no reliable D call. The CDR3 loop spans 15 amino acids. V lost 3 bases to trimming and J lost 1 base, with 11 bases between them. Germline lookup yields CDR1 SEHNR and CDR2 FQNEAQ (reference sequence). CDR3 amino acids: CASSFQERGTDTQYF. Here the CDR3 DNA reads TGTGCCAGCAGCTTTCAGGAGCGCGGCACAGATACGCAGTATTTT.

The V gene is TRBV7-9, the J gene TRBJ2-2; TRBD1 aligns across 9 bases. CDR1 and CDR2 from the germline V gene are SEHNR and FQNEAQ (reference sequence). This CDR3 contains 15 residues. V lost 5 bases, J lost 6 bases, and 7 bases stayed unmatched. CDR3 region: CASSPPGQGSGELFF. The CDR3 bases are TGTGCCAGCAGCCCGCCGGGACAGGGTTCCGGGGAGCTGTTTTTT.

The J gene is TRBJ2-7, the V gene TRBV30, with a weak D call TRBD1 (5 bases). V was clipped by 3 bases and J by 3 bases, with 15 bases between them. Germline V gene data show CDR1 as GTSNPN and CDR2 as SVGIG (reference sequence). The CDR3 consists of 14 residues. The DNA for the CDR3 is TGTGCCTGGAGAAAGGATGGACACCGCTACGAGCAGTACTTC. Protein sequence: CAWRKDGHRYEQYF.